This T cell receptor (beta chain) was captured by sequencing in a study of OX40 agonist ivuxolimab in advanced cancers. Study information: Three individuals attained partial responses, comprising one hepatocellular carcinoma case and two cutaneous melanoma cases.

CDR1 is MNHNY and CDR2 is SVGAGI in the germline V gene (reference sequence). The CDR3 totals 14 residues. This table comes from immunoSEQ multiplex PCR, and its TCRdb copy is limited to in-frame clones, with some not included. The data contain more than 65,000 clones, 88% of them singletons. Study observations and caveats: CD4+ and CD8+ T cells in blood underwent clonal expansion by week 6 at 0.1 to 3.0 mg/kg.

Comments on this clone: The target antigen is unknown.

The TCR sequence derives from an adult with an advanced solid tumor such as melanoma, head and neck, liver or kidney cancer. The input for sequencing was CD4+ or CD8+ T cells sorted from blood, taken in a trial of the OX40 agonist ivuxolimab. This chain links TRBV6-6 with TRBJ2-5; 13 bases fit TRBD2. The J call is uncertain, as TRBJ2-7 better fits the DNA end. The DNA of the CDR3 is TGTGCCAGCAGCCCGGGACTAGCGGGGTACGAGCAGTACTTC. This translates into CASSPGLAGYEQYF.